Shown below are 24 T cell receptor beta chains from a single sample sequenced in a study of technical replicates of blood from several donors. Generated by immunoSEQ multiplex PCR, the TCRdb table keeps only in-frame clones and is missing some. The sample carries tens of thousands of clones, 96% recorded once. The sequenced material came from T cells isolated from PBMCs. All receptors come from a human donor in good health.

This clone was counted once. This chain joins TRBV29-1 and TRBJ1-1, with D perhaps matching TRBD1 (6 bases). V shed 7 bases and J shed 5 bases, with 11 bases lying between them. Looked up from germline, CDR1 is SQVTM and CDR2 is ANQGSEA. The CDR3 length is 11 residues. CDR3 region: CSATGWTEAFF. Here the CDR3 DNA reads TGCAGCGCAACAGGGTGGACTGAAGCTTTCTTT.

The rearrangement joins TRBV4-1 to TRBJ2-1; tentative D call: TRBD2 (6 bases). The V and J ends lost 0 bases and 4 bases respectively, with 19 bases between them. The germline V gene encodes CDR1 MGHRA and CDR2 YSYEKL. This CDR3 spans 18 amino acids. Here the CDR3 reads CASSQDQLGLAFYNEQFF. The CDR3 nucleotides read TGCGCCAGCAGCCAAGATCAGTTAGGGCTAGCGTTTTACAATGAGCAGTTCTTC.

Only one count was recorded for this clone. This chain joins TRBV5-6 and TRBJ2-1; 9 nucleotides align to TRBD2. The CDR3 consists of 16 residues. In germline, CDR1 is SGHDT, CDR2 YYEEEE. The J segment lost 6 bases and the V segment lost 0 bases, leaving 7 bases of the junction unmatched. CDR3 in DNA: TGTGCCAGCAGCTTGGCGGTAGCGGGAGTCTCCAATGAGCAGTTCTTC. Protein: CASSLAVAGVSNEQFF.

The chain couples TRBV6-1 to TRBJ2-7; the D is unclear. CDR1 is MNHNS and CDR2 is SASEGT in the germline V gene. This CDR3 comprises 12 residues. The ends were cut back, 10 bases at V and 0 bases at J, with 10 bases in the middle. The CDR3 DNA is TGTGCCACTCGCCCGAGCTCCTACGAGCAGTACTTC. Protein sequence: CATRPSSYEQYF.

The rearrangement links TRBV19 to TRBJ2-2; 8 bases are shared with TRBD1. With 2 bases clipped from V and 6 bases from J, the junction kept 2 bases outside the gene matches. The V gene's germline CDR1 is LNHDA and CDR2 SQIVND (reference sequence). The CDR3 totals 14 residues. CDR3: CASSIIQGAGELFF. CDR3 in DNA: TGTGCCAGTAGTATAATACAGGGGGCCGGGGAGCTGTTTTTT.

The table lists this clone with a few counts. The chain combines TRBV10-3 with TRBJ2-2, with TRBD2 matching over 7 bases. Trimming took 10 bases from V and 5 from J; bases not matched to a gene: 13. Germline lookup yields CDR1 ENHRY and CDR2 SYGVKD. This CDR3 has 15 amino acids. The CDR3 coding sequence is TGTGCCACCACTGGATTCGCGGGAGAAACCGGGGAGCTGTTTTTT. Translated, it gives CATTGFAGETGELFF.

The rearrangement joins TRBV28 to TRBJ1-5; D is unclear. The CDR3 consists of 15 residues. The germline V gene encodes CDR1 MDHEN and CDR2 SYDVKM. V was clipped by 6 bases and J by 7 bases, with 19 bases between them. The CDR3 here is CASSTPKNQYQPQHF. The DNA of the CDR3 is TGTGCCAGCAGCACACCAAAAAATCAATACCAGCCCCAGCATTTT.

The V call is TRBV5-5, the J call TRBJ2-5; D uncertain. Germline-derived CDR1 and CDR2 are SGHKS and YYEKEE (reference sequence). This CDR3 is 13 amino acids long. The V end lost 0 bases, the J end lost 2 bases, and 5 bases lay between the germline ends. CDR3 bases: TGTGCCAGCAGCTTGGAACAGCAAGAGACCCAGTACTTC. Residues: CASSLEQQETQYF.

This clone has a single count. This chain joins TRBV4-3 and TRBJ2-1; tentatively, D is TRBD2 (5 bases). V shed 6 bases and J shed 0 bases, with 12 bases lying between them. The CDR3 has 15 amino acids. CDR1 is LGHNA, CDR2 YSLEER, per germline. This chain's CDR3 is CASRPTEASYNEQFF. CDR3 DNA sequence: TGCGCCAGCAGGCCGACGGAGGCCTCCTACAATGAGCAGTTCTTC.

This clone was counted a few times. V is TRBV9 and J is TRBJ1-4; perhaps TRBD1 as D (6 bases). Trimming shortened V by 3 bases and J by 11 bases, and 14 bases separated the two germline ends. Germline CDR1 and CDR2: SGDLS and YYNGEE. The CDR3 loop spans 13 amino acids. The CDR3 sequence is CASSGDTRGKLFF. In DNA form, the CDR3 reads TGTGCCAGCAGCGGGGACACCCGAGGGAAACTGTTTTTT.

The gene calls are TRBV27 and TRBJ1-3, with TRBD1 identical over 10 bases. Germline trimming cut 5 bases from V and 0 bases from J; bases unmatched to any gene: 4. The CDR3 loop spans 16 amino acids. CDR1 is MNHEY, CDR2 SMNVEV, per germline (reference sequence). The CDR3 DNA is TGTGCCAGCAGTCCCCGGGACAGGGGCTCTGGAAACACCATATATTTT. Protein product: CASSPRDRGSGNTIYF.

This clone is a singleton in its sample. The J gene is TRBJ2-1, the V gene TRBV7-9, with D perhaps TRBD2 (5 bases). Trimming shortened V by 4 bases and J by 0 bases, and 10 bases separated the two germline ends. Germline V gene sequence: CDR1 SEHNR, CDR2 FQNEAQ (reference sequence). The CDR3 totals 15 residues. CDR3: CASSWGAASYNEQFF. CDR3 DNA: TGTGCCAGCAGCTGGGGAGCGGCCTCCTACAATGAGCAGTTCTTC. Full variable domain (remainder filled in from reference TRBV7-9 and TRBJ2-1): DTGVSQNPRHKITKRGQNVTFRCDPISEHNRLYWYRQTLGQGPEFLTYFQNEAQLEKSRLLSDRFSAERPKGSFSTLEIQRTEQGDSAMYLCASSWGAASYNEQFFGPGTRLTVL.

The chain carries TRBV2 and TRBJ2-5, with TRBD1 as a possible D gene (6 bases). V lost 6 bases, J lost 1 base, and 9 bases lay in between. The CDR3 totals 13 residues. Germline V gives CDR1 SNHLY, CDR2 FYNNEI. CDR3 in amino acids: CASREDSQETQYF. The DNA for the CDR3 is TGTGCCAGCAGGGAGGACAGCCAAGAGACCCAGTACTTC.

The chain carries TRBV11-3 and TRBJ2-7; D may be TRBD2 (5 bases). The CDR3 extends over 13 amino acids. Germline V gene lookup returns CDR1 SGHNT and CDR2 YENEEA. Trimming took off 3 bases at V and 0 bases at J, with 6 bases between the two ends. CDR3 in DNA: TGTGCCAGCAGCTTGGGGAGCTCCTACGAGCAGTACTTC. It yields the protein CASSLGSSYEQYF.

The chain carries TRBV7-3 and TRBJ2-1, with a tentative D call TRBD1 (5 bases). Trimming cost V 4 bases and J 0 bases, with 10 bases left between them. CDR3 length: 15 residues. Germline V gene sequence: CDR1 SGHTA, CDR2 FQGTGA. The CDR3 DNA reads TGTGCCAGCAGCTCGTCAGGGATCTCCTACAATGAGCAGTTCTTC. Its protein is CASSSSGISYNEQFF.

V gene TRBV5-4 combines with J gene TRBJ2-2, with D possibly TRBD2 on 6 matching bases. The CDR3 length is 14 residues. V was cut by 3 bases and J by 5 bases, with 11 bases left in between. Per the germline V gene, CDR1 is SGHNT and CDR2 is YYREEE (reference sequence). The DNA for the CDR3 is TGTGCCAGCAGCTGGGACCTAGCGACCGGGGAGCTGTTTTTT. It encodes CASSWDLATGELFF.

V usage is TRBV5-6 and J usage is TRBJ1-1; no reliable D call. Per germline, CDR1 SGHDT and CDR2 YYEEEE. The V gene lost 0 bases and the J gene lost 1 base, with 7 bases spanning the gap. This CDR3 region has 14 residues. For the CDR3, the DNA is TGTGCCAGCAGCTTGGATAGAGAGAACACTGAAGCTTTCTTT. Protein: CASSLDRENTEAFF.

The chain joins TRBV28 to TRBJ2-7; 8 bases match TRBD1. This CDR3 has 14 residues. V shed 10 bases and J 2 bases; nucleotides not matched to a gene: 10. Germline CDR1 is MDHEN and CDR2 is SYDVKM. The CDR3 nucleotides are TGTGCCACCAAGGCAGGACAGGGTCCCTACGAGCAGTACTTC. This sequence encodes CATKAGQGPYEQYF.

This clone was counted a few times. This chain links TRBV7-9 with TRBJ2-7, with D tentatively TRBD2 (6 bases). The germline V and J ends were trimmed by 4 bases and 4 bases, with 14 bases remaining between them. CDR3 length: 14 residues. Looked up from germline, CDR1 is SEHNR and CDR2 is FQNEAQ (reference sequence). CDR3 in DNA: TGTGCCAGCAGCTATTTGGGCGGAGGGTACGAGCAGTACTTC. This codes for CASSYLGGGYEQYF.

V gene TRBV6-6 combines with J gene TRBJ1-2, with TRBD1 matching 8 bases. The junction had 9 bases not matched to a gene; V was cut back by 4 bases and J by 8 bases. The germline V gene encodes CDR1 MNHNY and CDR2 SVGAGI (reference sequence). The CDR3 contains 14 residues. The CDR3 loop is CASSSAGGENGYTF. Here the CDR3 DNA reads TGTGCCAGCAGTTCCGCAGGGGGCGAGAACGGCTACACCTTC.

The V call is TRBV7-9, the J call TRBJ2-7; no clear D. Trimming pared 0 bases from V and 5 bases from J, leaving 5 bases between. Looked up from germline, CDR1 is SEHNR and CDR2 is FQNEAQ (reference sequence). The length of the CDR3 is 12 residues. CDR3 residues: CASSLASDEQYF. The DNA of the CDR3 is TGTGCCAGCAGCTTAGCTTCGGACGAGCAGTACTTC.

V gene TRBV6-1 combines with J gene TRBJ2-6, with a tentative D call TRBD1 (5 bases). The CDR3 loop spans 16 amino acids. Germline V CDR1 and CDR2: MNHNS, SASEGT. Trimming removed 3 bases from V and 2 bases from J, with 11 bases in between. In nucleotides, the CDR3 is TGTGCCAGCAGTGACCCCGGCAGGGCTGGGGCCAACGTCCTGACTTTC. Translation: CASSDPGRAGANVLTF.

This sequence joins TRBV5-4 and TRBJ2-7; maybe TRBD2 (6 bases). V was trimmed by 0 bases and J by 1 base, leaving 11 bases between them. Germline values: CDR1 SGHNT, CDR2 YYREEE (reference sequence). The CDR3 extends over 15 amino acids. The CDR3 DNA is TGTGCCAGCAGCTTGGAGCGCAGCGGGTCCTACGAGCAGTACTTC. Amino acids: CASSLERSGSYEQYF.

This chain uses TRBV9 with TRBJ2-5, with 13 bases fitting TRBD2. CDR1 is SGDLS, CDR2 YYNGEE, per germline. The junction had 10 bases not matched to a gene; V was cut back by 3 bases and J by 5 bases. The CDR3 sequence is 17 residues long. The CDR3 loop is CASSEELAGGMGETQYF. CDR3 nucleotide sequence: TGTGCCAGCAGCGAGGAACTAGCGGGAGGGATGGGCGAGACCCAGTACTTC.